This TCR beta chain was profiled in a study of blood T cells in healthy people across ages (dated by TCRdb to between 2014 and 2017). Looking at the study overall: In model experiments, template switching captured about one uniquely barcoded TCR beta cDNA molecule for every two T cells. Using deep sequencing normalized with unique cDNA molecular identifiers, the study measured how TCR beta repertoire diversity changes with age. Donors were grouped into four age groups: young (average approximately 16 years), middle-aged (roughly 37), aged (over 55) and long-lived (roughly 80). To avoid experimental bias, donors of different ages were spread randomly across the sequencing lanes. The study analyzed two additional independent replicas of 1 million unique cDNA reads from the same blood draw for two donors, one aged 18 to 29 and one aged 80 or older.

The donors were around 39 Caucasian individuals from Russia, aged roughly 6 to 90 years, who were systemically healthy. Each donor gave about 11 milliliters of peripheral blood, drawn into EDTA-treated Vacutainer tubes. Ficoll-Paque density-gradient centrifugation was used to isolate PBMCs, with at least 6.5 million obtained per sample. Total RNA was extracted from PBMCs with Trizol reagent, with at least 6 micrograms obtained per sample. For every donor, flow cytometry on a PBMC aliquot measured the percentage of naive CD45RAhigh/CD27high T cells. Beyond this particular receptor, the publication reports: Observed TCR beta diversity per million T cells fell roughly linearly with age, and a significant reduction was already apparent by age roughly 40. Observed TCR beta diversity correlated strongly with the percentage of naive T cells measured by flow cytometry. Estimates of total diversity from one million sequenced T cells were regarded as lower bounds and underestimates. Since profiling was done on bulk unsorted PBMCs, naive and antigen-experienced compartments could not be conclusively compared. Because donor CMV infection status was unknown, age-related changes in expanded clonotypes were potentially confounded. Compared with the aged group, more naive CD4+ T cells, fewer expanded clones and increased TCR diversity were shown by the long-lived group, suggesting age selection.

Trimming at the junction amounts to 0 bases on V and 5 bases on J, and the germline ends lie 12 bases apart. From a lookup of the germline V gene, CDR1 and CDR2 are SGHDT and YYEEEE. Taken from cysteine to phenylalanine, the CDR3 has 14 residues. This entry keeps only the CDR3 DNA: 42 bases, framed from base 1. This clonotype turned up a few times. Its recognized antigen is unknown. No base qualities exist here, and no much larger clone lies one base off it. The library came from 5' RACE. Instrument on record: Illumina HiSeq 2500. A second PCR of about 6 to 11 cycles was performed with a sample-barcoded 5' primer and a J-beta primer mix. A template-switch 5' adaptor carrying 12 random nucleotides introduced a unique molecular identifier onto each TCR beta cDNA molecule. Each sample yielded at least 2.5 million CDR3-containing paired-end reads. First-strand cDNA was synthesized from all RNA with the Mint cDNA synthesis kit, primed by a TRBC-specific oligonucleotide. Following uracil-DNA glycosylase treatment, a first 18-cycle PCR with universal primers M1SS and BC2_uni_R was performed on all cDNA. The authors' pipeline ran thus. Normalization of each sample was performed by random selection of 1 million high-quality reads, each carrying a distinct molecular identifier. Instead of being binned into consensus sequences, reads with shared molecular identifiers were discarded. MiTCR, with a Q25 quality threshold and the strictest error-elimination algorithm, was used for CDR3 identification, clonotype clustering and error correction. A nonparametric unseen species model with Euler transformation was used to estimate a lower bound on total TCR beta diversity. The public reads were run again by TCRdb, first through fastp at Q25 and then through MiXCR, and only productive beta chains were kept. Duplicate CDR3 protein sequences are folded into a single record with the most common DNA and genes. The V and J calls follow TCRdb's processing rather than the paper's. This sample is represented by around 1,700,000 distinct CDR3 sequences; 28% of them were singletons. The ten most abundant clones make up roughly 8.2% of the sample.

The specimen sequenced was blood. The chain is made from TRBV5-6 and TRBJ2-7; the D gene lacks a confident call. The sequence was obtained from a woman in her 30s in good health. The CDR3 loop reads CASSLGGSPNEQYF. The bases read TGTGCCAGCAGCTTGGGGGGATCTCCCAACGAGCAGTACTTC.